This T cell receptor beta chain derives from a study of graft-versus-host responses after intestinal transplantation (TCRdb year 2021). Regarding the complete study: The transplants that recipients received were multivisceral, liver-intestinal, or isolated intestinal. Every recipient was given anti-thymocyte globulin induction, then maintenance tacrolimus and steroids for 3 to 4 years. Bulk TCR-beta CDR3 sequencing was used to track graft-versus-host and host-versus-graft alloreactive T cell clones in the graft, circulation and bone marrow after intestinal transplantation. Alloreactive clones were identified by sequencing pre-transplant mixed lymphocyte reaction products and comparing these products with unstimulated pre-transplant donor and recipient T cells. A cohort of more than 20 intestinal transplant recipients, including one retransplant, was enrolled, and a few patients lacking pretransplant specimens were excluded. A peak of at least 4% donor T cells among recipient peripheral blood mononuclear cells was the definition used for donor T cell macrochimerism. Rather than going through the commercial service, samples from three later patients were sequenced in-house on an Illumina MiSeq and processed with MiXCR. Study-wide conclusions, independent of this receptor: Early after transplant, declines in HvG clones were associated with peak levels of circulating GvH clones. GvH clones were detected in recipient bone marrow, and some of these GvH clones were observed earlier in ileal mucosa or blood, consistent with an intestinal mucosal origin. The conclusions were limited by the relatively low number and heterogeneity of the intestinal transplant patients. In the allografts of patients with donor T cell macrochimerism, GvH to HvG T cell clonal ratios were high.

V drops 2 bases and J drops 6 bases, leaving 14 bases in between. The CDR3 covers 14 residues, taking in both the cysteine and the phenylalanine. Only CDR3 DNA is held: 42 bases, read in frame from base 1. From the germline V gene (reference sequence), CDR1 is MNHNY and CDR2 is SVGAGI. Library prep was done by the immunoSEQ multiplex PCR assay. In most patients, genomic DNA was isolated using the Qiagen DNeasy Blood and Tissue Kit and sent frozen to Adaptive Biotechnologies for TCR sequencing. Adaptive Biotechnologies carried out high-throughput TCR-beta CDR3 sequencing of genomic DNA for most patients. Per the authors' processing: TCR sequencing data for more than 15 patients were retrieved from Adaptive's ImmunoSEQ software; three other patients were processed with MiXCR and VDJtools. CD4 versus CD8 sorting errors were corrected by removing sequences found in both subsets at a frequency ratio below 5:1. CDR3 nucleotide sequences shared by donor and recipient were removed because the origin of these sequences could not be assigned. Alloreactive clones required at least 2-fold expansion over unstimulated cells and minimum CFSE-low frequency of 0.002% (template counts) or 0.001% (read counts). A clone was considered mappable if detected in the sequenced pre-transplant spleen, lymph node, or MLR CFSE-low populations of the donor or recipient. Cumulative frequency of alloreactive clones was calculated as a percentage of all sequences weighted by copy number. Sourced from immuneACCESS, this table was stored by TCRdb with only in-frame sequences that have V and J called. A share of the clones is absent; for the studies checked, an unresolved V gene accounts for under half, and the remainder has no known explanation. That table supplies the V and J calls and clone size; D and trimming were determined from the DNA. The sample includes about 120,000 clones, with just over 90% observed a single time. The ten top clones hold around 0.2% of the sample.

As for this clone: There is no known antigen for this receptor. The input lacks base qualities; no much larger clone sits a single base away.

This specimen's time point label, interpreted: cells obtained before transplantation from donor or recipient. CD3+CD4+ and CD3+CD8+ populations were FACS-sorted from unstimulated pre-transplant donor and recipient cells taken from spleen or lymph nodes. This specimen was unstimulated CD4+ T cells sorted from spleen or lymph node cells, taken before intestinal transplant. The V and J segments used are TRBV6-6 and TRBJ2-7; possibly the D gene is TRBD2, per 5 matching bases. The receptor was derived from a human donor who received an intestinal transplant. The CDR3 here reads CASSYGGLFCEQYF. In nucleotides, the sequence is TGTGCCAGCAGTTACGGCGGGTTGTTCTGCGAGCAGTACTTC.